These 5 T cell receptor beta chains share one sample of origin, sequenced in a study of CD8 T cells in Susac syndrome. RNA in amounts of roughly 0.5 to 1 ug was reverse transcribed with random hexamers. TCRdb reanalysed the immunoSEQ multiplex PCR reads using MiXCR and keeps one entry per CDR3 protein. Among about 190,000 distinct CDR3 sequences listed, around 93% were seen once. What was sequenced was CD4+ T cells from PBMCs. The receptors derive from a human donor in good health.

V usage is TRBV5-1 and J usage is TRBJ2-6; D is ambiguous. Between the trimmed V and J ends, which lost 0 bases and 2 bases, there was a span of 6 bases. CDR1 and CDR2 from the germline V gene are SGHRS and YFSETQ. The CDR3 extends over 15 amino acids. CDR3 amino acids: CASSLVATGANVLTF. Here the CDR3 DNA reads TGCGCCAGCAGCTTGGTCGCCACTGGGGCCAACGTCCTGACTTTC.

This clonotype was found once. The chain links TRBV19 to TRBJ2-3; 8 nucleotides match TRBD1. Trimming removed 3 bases from V and 5 bases from J; junction bases left unmatched: 13. The CDR3 extends over 17 amino acids. Germline-derived CDR1 and CDR2 are LNHDA and SQIVND (reference sequence). Here the CDR3 DNA reads TGTGCCAGTAGTATTGCGGGCCCGGGACAGGTTCGAGATACGCAGTATTTT. It codes for CASSIAGPGQVRDTQYF.

The rearrangement uses TRBV6-2 or TRBV6-3 and TRBJ2-7, with D perhaps TRBD1 or TRBD2 (5 bases each). Trimming cost V 6 bases and J 1 base, with 16 bases left between them. CDR1 MNHEY and CDR2 SVGEGT come from the germline V gene. The CDR3 is made up of 15 amino acids. The CDR3 sequence: CASSYPRDPSYEQYV. The DNA of the CDR3 is TGTGCCAGCAGCTACCCCCGGGACCCGTCCTACGAGCAGTACGTC.

This rearrangement joins TRBV6-5 to TRBJ2-7; TRBD1 matches at 10 bases. After removal of 10 bases from V and 5 bases from J, the junction contained 8 bases not matched to a gene. Germline V CDR1 and CDR2: MNHEY, SVGAGI. The CDR3 covers 13 residues. The CDR3 loop is CATRRDRGHEQYV. CDR3 DNA: TGTGCCACACGACGGGACAGGGGCCACGAGCAGTACGTC.

The chain joins TRBV5-8 to TRBJ2-2; possibly TRBD1 for D (5 bases). V was clipped by 1 base and J by 8 bases, with 12 bases between them. The V gene's germline CDR1 is SGHTS and CDR2 YDEGEE. This CDR3 is built from 14 residues. CDR3: CASSLFTGSGELFF. In DNA form, the CDR3 reads TGTGCCAGCAGCTTGTTTACAGGCTCAGGGGAGCTGTTTTTT.